Listed below are T cell receptor beta chains from one sample, sequenced in a study of T cell clonotyping in hematopoietic cell transplantation. The protocol was immunoSEQ multiplex PCR, while the TCRdb copy is restricted to in-frame clones and leaves out a portion. The sample lists about 15,000 clones; over 75% were seen once. The source was PBMCs, collected 100 days after allogeneic stem cell transplant. Source of these receptors: a male patient aged 60 to 75 who had an allogeneic stem cell transplant from a related donor, so the T cells may come from the graft donor. Some clones in this sample may be carry-over from other donors' samples. The CDR3 runs from the conserved cysteine through the conserved F or W. The D gene is left open where the match is weak. The listing skips clone size in some rows; elsewhere it reads once, few, many or a size class.

CDR3: CASSGPFYTEAFF
DNA: TGTGCCAGCAGTGGACCTTTTTACACTGAAGCTTTCTTT
J: TRBJ1-1
D: .
size: .
V: TRBV6-1

CDR3: CASGAQPQHF
DNA: TGTGCCAGCGGGGCCCAGCCCCAGCATTTT
J: TRBJ1-5
D: .
size: .
V: TRBV27

CDR3: CASSLGVLLNTEAFF
DNA: TGTGCCAGCAGCTTAGGCGTCTTATTGAACACTGAAGCTTTCTTT
J: TRBJ1-1
D: .
size: .
V: TRBV13

CDR3: CASSVAGHVPGEAFF
DNA: TGTGCCAGCAGCGTAGCCGGGCATGTCCCTGGGGAAGCTTTCTTT
J: TRBJ1-1
D: .
size: .
V: TRBV9

CDR3: CASSETGATEQYF
DNA: TGTGCCAGCAGTGAAACAGGGGCCACAGAGCAGTACTTC
J: TRBJ2-7
D: TRBD1
size: .
V: TRBV6-1

CDR3: CASSYARGDEQYF
DNA: TGTGCCAGCAGTTACGCCCGGGGCGACGAGCAGTACTTC
J: TRBJ2-7
D: .
size: .
V: TRBV6-5

CDR3: CASSSSGRSEAFF
DNA: TGTGCCAGCAGCTCTTCAGGCCGCAGTGAAGCTTTCTTT
J: TRBJ1-1
D: .
size: .
V: TRBV7-3

CDR3: CASRRGGSYEQYF
DNA: TGTGCCAGCCGAAGGGGGGGGAGCTACGAGCAGTACTTC
J: TRBJ2-7
D: .
size: .
V: TRBV6-1

CDR3: CASSLDRVGTDTQYF
DNA: TGTGCCAGCAGCCTCGACAGGGTGGGCACAGATACGCAGTATTTT
J: TRBJ2-3
D: TRBD1
size: .
V: TRBV6-6

CDR3: CATSRPTGSSTDTQYF
DNA: TGTGCCACCAGCAGACCTACGGGGTCTAGCACAGATACGCAGTATTTT
J: TRBJ2-3
D: .
size: .
V: TRBV15

CDR3: CASSSIQETQYF
DNA: TGTGCCAGCAGCTCGATCCAAGAGACCCAGTACTTC
J: TRBJ2-5
D: .
size: once
V: TRBV7-6

CDR3: CASRGDTMNTEAFF
DNA: TGCGCCAGCAGGGGGGACACAATGAACACTGAAGCTTTCTTT
J: TRBJ1-1
D: .
size: .
V: TRBV4-1

CDR3: CASSGGEGGQPQHF
DNA: TGTGCCAGCAGTGGGGGGGAGGGGGGTCAGCCCCAGCATTTT
J: TRBJ1-5
D: .
size: once
V: TRBV6-1

CDR3: CASSARETDMNTEAFF
DNA: TGTGCCAGCAGCGCTCGCGAGACAGACATGAACACTGAAGCTTTCTTT
J: TRBJ1-1
D: .
size: .
V: TRBV9

CDR3: CASSLPGSYNEQFF
DNA: TGTGCCAGCAGCCTCCCAGGCTCCTACAATGAGCAGTTCTTC
J: TRBJ2-1
D: .
size: .
V: TRBV5-4

CDR3: CAWSEAWGGTIYF
DNA: TGTGCCTGGAGTGAGGCGTGGGGTGGCACCATATATTTT
J: TRBJ1-3
D: .
size: few
V: TRBV30

CDR3: CAISAAGGRDYGYTF
DNA: TGTGCCATCAGTGCGGCAGGGGGCCGTGACTATGGCTACACCTTC
J: TRBJ1-2
D: TRBD1
size: .
V: TRBV10-3

CDR3: CASSIQRDSYEQYF
DNA: TGTGCCAGTAGTATCCAGCGGGACTCCTACGAGCAGTACTTC
J: TRBJ2-7
D: TRBD2
size: .
V: TRBV19

CDR3: CASSQQGVGWGNTEAFF
DNA: TGCGCCAGCAGCCAACAAGGGGTCGGATGGGGGAACACTGAAGCTTTCTTT
J: TRBJ1-1
D: .
size: .
V: TRBV4-3

CDR3: CASSGGPSYNEQFF
DNA: TGCGCCAGCAGTGGGGGACCCTCCTACAATGAGCAGTTCTTC
J: TRBJ2-1
D: .
size: .
V: TRBV5-1

CDR3: CAWSSGLHEQYF
DNA: TGTGCCTGGAGTTCAGGGTTGCACGAGCAGTACTTC
J: TRBJ2-7
D: .
size: .
V: TRBV30

CDR3: CASSPDLGGLGTPYSPLHF
DNA: TGCGCCAGCAGCCCAGATCTTGGGGGACTGGGGACGCCATATTCACCCCTCCACTTT
J: TRBJ1-6
D: .
size: .
V: TRBV4-3

CDR3: CASSNWGVGYGYTF
DNA: TGTGCCAGCAGCAACTGGGGGGTGGGCTATGGCTACACCTTC
J: TRBJ1-2
D: .
size: .
V: TRBV7-2

CDR3: CASSLGLAGATDTQYF
DNA: TGTGCCAGCAGCCTCGGACTAGCGGGGGCCACAGATACGCAGTATTTT
J: TRBJ2-3
D: TRBD2
size: once
V: TRBV14

CDR3: CASSVGRQRDEQYF
DNA: TGTGCCAGCAGCGTAGGAAGGCAAAGAGACGAGCAGTACTTC
J: TRBJ2-7
D: .
size: .
V: TRBV9

CDR3: CASSQQTVTYEQYF
DNA: TGTGCCAGCAGTCAACAGACAGTCACCTACGAGCAGTACTTC
J: TRBJ2-7
D: .
size: .
V: TRBV2

CDR3: CASSQDLGTVWETQYF
DNA: TGTGCCAGCAGCCAAGATCTGGGCACAGTCTGGGAGACCCAGTACTTC
J: TRBJ2-5
D: .
size: .
V: TRBV4-2

CDR3: CSVVPLARHEQYF
DNA: TGCAGCGTTGTGCCATTGGCGAGACACGAGCAGTACTTC
J: TRBJ2-7
D: .
size: .
V: TRBV29-1

CDR3: CASSNDGWWVSGANVLTF
DNA: TGTGCCAGCAGTAACGATGGGTGGTGGGTCTCTGGGGCCAACGTCCTGACTTTC
J: TRBJ2-6
D: .
size: .
V: TRBV11-3

CDR3: CASSYSVGTGSEKLFF
DNA: TGTGCCAGCAGTTACTCGGTTGGGACAGGGAGTGAAAAACTGTTTTTT
J: TRBJ1-4
D: TRBD1
size: .
V: TRBV6-5

CDR3: CASSSDQGFRTEAFF
DNA: TGCGCCAGCAGCTCGGATCAGGGTTTTCGCACTGAAGCTTTCTTT
J: TRBJ1-1
D: .
size: .
V: TRBV5-1

CDR3: CASSPRPETDAGNTIYF
DNA: TGTGCCAGCTCACCACGGCCCGAGACAGACGCTGGAAACACCATATATTTT
J: TRBJ1-3
D: .
size: .
V: TRBV18

CDR3: CASSSGDRARGDGYTF
DNA: TGTGCCAGCAGCTCGGGGGACAGGGCTCGAGGTGACGGCTACACCTTC
J: TRBJ1-2
D: TRBD1
size: .
V: TRBV27

CDR3: CASSQDKRGQGRQPQHF
DNA: TGTGCCAGCAGCCAAGATAAACGAGGACAGGGGCGGCAGCCCCAGCATTTT
J: TRBJ1-5
D: TRBD1
size: .
V: TRBV14

CDR3: CASRPLPDRPHEPQHF
DNA: TGTGCCAGCAGGCCGTTGCCGGACAGACCTCATGAGCCCCAGCATTTT
J: TRBJ1-5
D: .
size: .
V: TRBV5-6

CDR3: CAWRSGLGDGYTF
DNA: TGTGCCTGGAGATCTGGGTTGGGGGACGGCTACACCTTC
J: TRBJ1-2
D: .
size: .
V: TRBV30

CDR3: CASSLGSGQETQYF
DNA: TGTGCCAGCAGCTTGGGCTCAGGCCAAGAGACCCAGTACTTC
J: TRBJ2-5
D: .
size: .
V: TRBV5-4

CDR3: CASSQGRGDTEAFF
DNA: TGTGCCAGCAGCCAGGGCAGGGGGGACACTGAAGCTTTCTTT
J: TRBJ1-1
D: TRBD1
size: .
V: TRBV5-4

CDR3: CATSPGAAYYGYTF
DNA: TGTGCCACCAGCCCTGGAGCAGCCTACTATGGCTACACCTTC
J: TRBJ1-2
D: .
size: .
V: TRBV15

CDR3: CASSLGWTVHTGELFF
DNA: TGTGCCAGCAGCTTAGGATGGACAGTACATACCGGGGAGCTGTTTTTT
J: TRBJ2-2
D: .
size: .
V: TRBV11-2

CDR3: CASRSDRGAEAFF
DNA: TGTGCCAGCAGATCGGACAGGGGCGCTGAAGCTTTCTTT
J: TRBJ1-1
D: TRBD1
size: few
V: TRBV6-5

CDR3: CASSLGPGANVLTF
DNA: TGTGCCAGCAGCTTAGGTCCTGGGGCCAACGTCCTGACTTTC
J: TRBJ2-6
D: .
size: .
V: TRBV13

CDR3: CAWSVRQGAGYGYTF
DNA: TGTGCCTGGAGTGTAAGACAGGGGGCCGGCTATGGCTACACCTTC
J: TRBJ1-2
D: TRBD1
size: .
V: TRBV30

CDR3: CASSLSKDGQYQETQYF
DNA: TGTGCCAGCAGCTTGTCGAAAGACGGACAGTACCAAGAGACCCAGTACTTC
J: TRBJ2-5
D: .
size: .
V: TRBV5-6

CDR3: CASSSTETQYF
DNA: TGTGCCAGCAGCTCGACAGAGACCCAGTACTTC
J: TRBJ2-5
D: .
size: few
V: TRBV7-9

CDR3: CAISVLADQETQYF
DNA: TGTGCCATCAGTGTCCTAGCGGACCAAGAGACCCAGTACTTC
J: TRBJ2-5
D: TRBD2
size: .
V: TRBV10-3

CDR3: CASSLAQRTGNEQYF
DNA: TGTGCCAGCAGCCTAGCCCAACGGACAGGGAACGAGCAGTACTTC
J: TRBJ2-7
D: TRBD1
size: .
V: TRBV6-6

CDR3: CASSPGLAELYEQYF
DNA: TGCGCCAGCAGCCCGGGACTAGCGGAGCTCTACGAGCAGTACTTC
J: TRBJ2-7
D: TRBD2
size: .
V: TRBV5-1

CDR3: CASSTLQDSEDGYTF
DNA: TGTGCCAGCAGCACCCTACAGGACTCCGAAGATGGCTACACCTTC
J: TRBJ1-2
D: .
size: .
V: TRBV5-6

CDR3: CAYHGGRPGDTQYF
DNA: TGTGCCTACCACGGCGGCAGGCCTGGGGATACGCAGTATTTT
J: TRBJ2-3
D: .
size: .
V: TRBV10-3

CDR3: CASMLGADEQYF
DNA: TGTGCCAGCATGTTAGGTGCGGACGAGCAGTACTTC
J: TRBJ2-7
D: .
size: .
V: TRBV25-1

CDR3: CATVSGGQGIKPGANVLTF
DNA: TGTGCCACTGTAAGTGGAGGACAGGGGATTAAGCCTGGGGCCAACGTCCTGACTTTC
J: TRBJ2-6
D: TRBD1
size: .
V: TRBV15